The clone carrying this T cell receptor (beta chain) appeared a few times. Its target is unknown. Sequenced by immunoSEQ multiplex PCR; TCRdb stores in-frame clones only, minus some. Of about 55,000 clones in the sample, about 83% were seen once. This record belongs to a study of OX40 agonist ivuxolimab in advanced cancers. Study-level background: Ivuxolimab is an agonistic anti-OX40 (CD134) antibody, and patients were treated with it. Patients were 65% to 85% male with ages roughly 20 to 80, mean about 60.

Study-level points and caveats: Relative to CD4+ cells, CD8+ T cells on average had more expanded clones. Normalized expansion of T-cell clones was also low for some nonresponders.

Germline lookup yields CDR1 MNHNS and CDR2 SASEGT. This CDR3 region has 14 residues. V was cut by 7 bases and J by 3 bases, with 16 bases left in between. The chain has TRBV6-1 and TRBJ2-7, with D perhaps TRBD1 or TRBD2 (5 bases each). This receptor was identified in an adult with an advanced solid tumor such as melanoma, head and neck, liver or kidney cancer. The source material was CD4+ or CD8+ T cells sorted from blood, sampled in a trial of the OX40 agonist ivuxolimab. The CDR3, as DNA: TGTGCCAGCACTCGGGTATATGGGGGCTACGAGCAGTACTTC. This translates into CASTRVYGGYEQYF.